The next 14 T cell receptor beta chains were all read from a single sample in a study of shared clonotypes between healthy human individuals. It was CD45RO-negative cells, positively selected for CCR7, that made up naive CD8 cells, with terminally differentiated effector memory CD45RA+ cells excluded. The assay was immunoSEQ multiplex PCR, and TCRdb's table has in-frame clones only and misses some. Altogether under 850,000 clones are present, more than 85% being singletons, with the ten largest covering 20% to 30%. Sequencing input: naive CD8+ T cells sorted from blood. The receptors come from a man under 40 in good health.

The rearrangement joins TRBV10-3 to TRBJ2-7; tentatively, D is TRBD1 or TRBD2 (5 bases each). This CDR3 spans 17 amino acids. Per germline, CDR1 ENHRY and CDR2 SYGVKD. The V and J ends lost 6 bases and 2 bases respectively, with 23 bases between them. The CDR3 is CAIRRRDGPIATYEQYF. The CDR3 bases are TGTGCCATCAGAAGACGGGACGGCCCAATTGCTACCTACGAGCAGTACTTC.

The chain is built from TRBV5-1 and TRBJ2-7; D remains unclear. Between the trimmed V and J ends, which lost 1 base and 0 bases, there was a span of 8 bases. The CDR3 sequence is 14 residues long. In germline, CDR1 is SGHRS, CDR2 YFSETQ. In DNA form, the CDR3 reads TGCGCCAGCAGCTTGTCCGACGTCTCCTACGAGCAGTACTTC. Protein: CASSLSDVSYEQYF.

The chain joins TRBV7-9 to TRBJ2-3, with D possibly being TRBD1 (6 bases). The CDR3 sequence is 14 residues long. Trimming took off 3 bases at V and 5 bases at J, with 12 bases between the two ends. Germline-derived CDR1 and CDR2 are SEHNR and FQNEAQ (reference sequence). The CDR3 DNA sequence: TGTGCCAGCAGCTTTGAGGGGACACTAGATACGCAGTATTTT. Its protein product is CASSFEGTLDTQYF.

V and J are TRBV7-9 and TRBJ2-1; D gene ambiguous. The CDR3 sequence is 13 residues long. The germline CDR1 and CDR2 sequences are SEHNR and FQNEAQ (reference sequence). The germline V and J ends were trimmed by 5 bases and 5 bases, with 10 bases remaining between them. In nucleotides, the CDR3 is TGTGCCAGCAGCCCGTGGGCAAACAATGAGCAGTTCTTC. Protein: CASSPWANNEQFF. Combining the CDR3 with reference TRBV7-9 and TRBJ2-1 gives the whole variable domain DTGVSQNPRHKITKRGQNVTFRCDPISEHNRLYWYRQTLGQGPEFLTYFQNEAQLEKSRLLSDRFSAERPKGSFSTLEIQRTEQGDSAMYLCASSPWANNEQFFGPGTRLTVL.

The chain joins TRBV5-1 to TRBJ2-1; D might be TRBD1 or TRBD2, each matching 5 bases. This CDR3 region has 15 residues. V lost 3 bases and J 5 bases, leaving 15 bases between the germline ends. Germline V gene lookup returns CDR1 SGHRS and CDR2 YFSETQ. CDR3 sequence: CASSWAPGPDNEQFF. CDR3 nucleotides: TGCGCCAGCAGCTGGGCTCCGGGACCAGACAATGAGCAGTTCTTC.

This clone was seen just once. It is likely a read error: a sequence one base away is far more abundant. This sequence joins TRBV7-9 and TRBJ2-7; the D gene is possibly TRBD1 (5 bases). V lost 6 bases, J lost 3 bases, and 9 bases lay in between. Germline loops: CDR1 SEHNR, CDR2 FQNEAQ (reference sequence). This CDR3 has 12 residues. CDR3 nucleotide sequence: TGTGCCAGCAGTTTACAGGACTACGAGCAGTACTTC. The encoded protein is CASSLQDYEQYF. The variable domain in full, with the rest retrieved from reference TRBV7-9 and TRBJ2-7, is DTGVSQNPRHKITKRGQNVTFRCDPISEHNRLYWYRQTLGQGPEFLTYFQNEAQLEKSRLLSDRFSAERPKGSFSTLEIQRTEQGDSAMYLCASSLQDYEQYFGPGTRLTVT.

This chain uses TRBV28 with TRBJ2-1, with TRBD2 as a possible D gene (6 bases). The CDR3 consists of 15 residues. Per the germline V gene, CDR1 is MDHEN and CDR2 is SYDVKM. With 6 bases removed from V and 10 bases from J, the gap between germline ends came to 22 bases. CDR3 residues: CASRPTSLVGWEQFF. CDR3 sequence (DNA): TGTGCCAGCAGGCCCACTAGCTTGGTGGGTTGGGAGCAGTTCTTC. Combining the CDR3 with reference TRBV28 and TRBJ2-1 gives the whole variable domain DVKVTQSSRYLVKRTGEKVFLECVQDMDHENMFWYRQDPGLGLRLIYFSYDVKMKEKGDIPEGYSVSREKKERFSLILESASTNQTSMYLCASRPTSLVGWEQFFGPGTRLTVL.

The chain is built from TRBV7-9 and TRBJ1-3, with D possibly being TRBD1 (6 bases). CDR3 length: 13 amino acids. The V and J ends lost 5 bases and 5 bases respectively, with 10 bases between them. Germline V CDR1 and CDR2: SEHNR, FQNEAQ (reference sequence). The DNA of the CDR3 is TGTGCCAGCAGCGCGGACAGTCGAAACACCATATATTTT. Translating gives CASSADSRNTIYF.

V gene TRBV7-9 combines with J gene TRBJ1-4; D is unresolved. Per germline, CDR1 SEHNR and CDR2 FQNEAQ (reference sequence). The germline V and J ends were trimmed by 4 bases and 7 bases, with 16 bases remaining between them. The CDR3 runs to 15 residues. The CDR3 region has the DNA TGTGCCAGCAGCTCCCCTGGTGTGGAGGGTGAAAAACTGTTTTTT. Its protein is CASSSPGVEGEKLFF.

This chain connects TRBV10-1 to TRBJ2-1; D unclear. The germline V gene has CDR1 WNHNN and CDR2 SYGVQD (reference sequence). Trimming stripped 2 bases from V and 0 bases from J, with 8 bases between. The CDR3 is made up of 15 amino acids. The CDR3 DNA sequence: TGCGCCAGCAGTGAGGGAGAAAGCTCCTACAATGAGCAGTTCTTC. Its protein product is CASSEGESSYNEQFF.

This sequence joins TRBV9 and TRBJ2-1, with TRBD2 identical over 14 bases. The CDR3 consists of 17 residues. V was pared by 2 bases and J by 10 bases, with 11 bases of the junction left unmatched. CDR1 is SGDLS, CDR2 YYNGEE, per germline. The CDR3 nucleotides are TGTGCCAGCAGCGTGCTGAAGACTAGCGGGAGGGCCGGAGAGCAGTTCTTC. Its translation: CASSVLKTSGRAGEQFF.

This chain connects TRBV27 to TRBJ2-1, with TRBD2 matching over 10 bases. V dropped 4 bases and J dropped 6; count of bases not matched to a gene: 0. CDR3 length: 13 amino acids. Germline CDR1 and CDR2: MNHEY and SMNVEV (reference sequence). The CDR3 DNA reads TGTGCCAGCAGTTGGACTAGCGGCAATGAGCAGTTCTTC. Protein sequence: CASSWTSGNEQFF.

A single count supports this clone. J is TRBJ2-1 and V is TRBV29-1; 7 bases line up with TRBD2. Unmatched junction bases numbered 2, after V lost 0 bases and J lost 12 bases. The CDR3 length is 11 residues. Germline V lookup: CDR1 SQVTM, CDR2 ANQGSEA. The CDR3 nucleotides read TGCAGCGTTGAAGAGGCTAGCGGGCAGTTCTTC. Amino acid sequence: CSVEEASGQFF.

This CDR3 reads CASRFRGTKFNEKLFF. CDR3 nucleotides: TGTGCCAGTAGATTCAGGGGAACGAAGTTTAATGAAAAACTGTTTTTT. The V gene is TRBV28, the J gene TRBJ1-4, with D perhaps TRBD1 (6 bases). Germline CDR1 is MDHEN and CDR2 is SYDVKM. The V gene lost 9 bases and the J gene lost 4 bases, with 21 bases spanning the gap. The CDR3 has 16 residues.